A single sample gave rise to the 22 T cell receptor beta chains below, sequenced in a study of CXCR3-negative and CXCR3-positive naive CD8 T cells. UMI-labeled TRB cDNA libraries were prepared by 5' RACE. For each CDR3 protein, TCRdb gives one entry from its re-call of the 5' RACE reads, without DNA. The table counts approximately 83,000 distinct CDR3 sequences; about 1.5% lies in the top ten. Sequenced input: naive CXCR3- CD8+ T cells from blood. The sample's subset: CD45RO-CCR7+CD27+CD95- naive CD8+ T cells lacking CXCR3 (TNR3-). These receptors were collected from a human donor in good health. Some clones in this sample may be carry-over from other donors' samples.

The chain is built from TRBV9 and TRBJ2-1; TCRdb lists TRBD2, though no DNA is available to test this call. This CDR3 region has 15 residues. CDR1 and CDR2 from the germline V gene are SGDLS and YYNGEE. CDR3 loop: CASSVGLAGVNEQFF.

The chain is built from TRBV28 and TRBJ2-2; TCRdb's D call, TRBD2, is unchecked because there is no DNA. CDR1 and CDR2 from the germline V gene are MDHEN and SYDVKM. The CDR3 length is 16 residues. The CDR3 sequence: CASSLSGGPGTGELFF. Full variable domain (outside the CDR3, taken from reference TRBV28 and TRBJ2-2): DVKVTQSSRYLVKRTGEKVFLECVQDMDHENMFWYRQDPGLGLRLIYFSYDVKMKEKGDIPEGYSVSREKKERFSLILESASTNQTSMYLCASSLSGGPGTGELFFGEGSRLTVL.

The gene calls are TRBV28 and TRBJ2-7; as DNA is missing, the TRBD1 call by TCRdb cannot be tested. The germline V gene encodes CDR1 MDHEN and CDR2 SYDVKM. The CDR3 contains 14 residues. The CDR3 loop reads CASSLLGTEDEQYF.

This chain links TRBV12-3 or TRBV12-4 with TRBJ2-7; TCRdb designates TRBD1, a call that cannot be tested without DNA. The CDR3 extends over 11 amino acids. The CDR3 region is CASGPVGEQYF.

This CDR3 reads CASSAAGTGVPIVQYF. The chain is built from TRBV7-9 and TRBJ2-4; TCRdb reports TRBD1, a call that lacks DNA to check it against. The CDR3 spans 16 residues. Germline loops: CDR1 SEHNR, CDR2 FQNEAQ (reference sequence).

This chain connects TRBV9 to TRBJ2-7; checking the TCRdb D call of TRBD1 is not possible without DNA. The CDR3 runs to 13 residues. The germline V gene has CDR1 SGDLS and CDR2 YYNGEE. The CDR3 is CASSEDTYYEQYF.

The chain uses TRBV12-3 or TRBV12-4 and TRBJ2-7. The CDR3 contains 13 residues. The CDR3 loop is CASSFSGPYEQYF.

The chain employs TRBV4-3 and TRBJ1-1. CDR3 length equals 13 residues. Looked up from germline, CDR1 is LGHNA and CDR2 is YSLEER. This CDR3 reads CASSQVRGTEAFF.

This chain joins TRBV5-1 and TRBJ2-1; TCRdb selects TRBD2, and the lack of DNA leaves this call unchecked. In germline, CDR1 is SGHRS, CDR2 YFSETQ. The CDR3 contains 11 residues. The CDR3: CASTSGSEQFF.

V is TRBV29-1 and J is TRBJ2-1; the D call of TRBD1 rests on TCRdb alone, since no DNA is present to check it. The CDR3 is 15 residues long. Germline V gene sequence: CDR1 SQVTM, CDR2 ANQGSEA. The CDR3 loop reads CSVRGTGSSYNEQFF.

This sequence joins TRBV29-1 and TRBJ2-7; no DNA is available, so the TRBD1 call from TCRdb remains unchecked. Germline CDR1 SQVTM, CDR2 ANQGSEA. CDR3 length equals 12 residues. The CDR3 sequence: CSVWAPPYEQYF.

The J gene is TRBJ2-3, the V gene TRBV6-5; the D call from TCRdb, TRBD1, cannot be confirmed without DNA. This CDR3 has 17 amino acids. In germline, CDR1 is MNHEY, CDR2 SVGAGI. The CDR3 here is CASSRTTGTGRTDTQYF.

This rearrangement joins TRBV29-1 to TRBJ2-1; TCRdb's D call of TRBD2 is untestable without DNA. From germline, CDR1 is SQVTM and CDR2 ANQGSEA. The CDR3 is made up of 13 amino acids. CDR3 amino acids: CSVEVGTNHEQFF.

This rearrangement joins TRBV6-5 to TRBJ1-5; TCRdb's assignment of TRBD1 cannot be checked, as there is no DNA. The length of the CDR3 is 15 residues. CDR1 is MNHEY, CDR2 SVGAGI, per germline. The CDR3 region is CASSSGTGSDQPQHF.

The V call is TRBV12-3 or TRBV12-4, the J call TRBJ2-7. This CDR3 spans 13 amino acids. This chain's CDR3 is CASSFMDSYEQYF.

This chain links TRBV28 with TRBJ2-1; the D call from TCRdb, TRBD2, cannot be confirmed without DNA. CDR1 MDHEN and CDR2 SYDVKM come from the germline V gene. The CDR3 is 15 residues long. The CDR3 region is CASSPGLALYNEQFF. Based on the CDR3 plus reference TRBV28 and TRBJ2-1, the full variable domain is DVKVTQSSRYLVKRTGEKVFLECVQDMDHENMFWYRQDPGLGLRLIYFSYDVKMKEKGDIPEGYSVSREKKERFSLILESASTNQTSMYLCASSPGLALYNEQFFGPGTRLTVL.

J is TRBJ1-5 and V is TRBV7-9; TCRdb gives TRBD1 as the D gene, but with no DNA this cannot be confirmed. The V gene's germline CDR1 is SEHNR and CDR2 FQNEAQ (reference sequence). The CDR3 contains 14 residues. This CDR3 reads CASSLRGVNQPQHF.

This sequence joins TRBV29-1 and TRBJ1-2; TCRdb proposes TRBD1, but this gene call is untestable without DNA. The CDR3 extends over 13 amino acids. Germline values: CDR1 SQVTM, CDR2 ANQGSEA. The CDR3 is CSVTGYANYGYTF. The complete variable domain, with remaining parts taken from reference TRBV29-1 and TRBJ1-2, reads SAVISQKPSRDICQRGTSLTIQCQVDSQVTMMFWYRQQPGQSLTLIATANQGSEATYESGFVIDKFPISRPNLTFSTLTVSNMSPEDSSIYLCSVTGYANYGYTFGSGTRLTVV.

The CDR3 spells CASSLGGEQALYGYTF. The rearrangement uses TRBV7-2 and TRBJ1-2; there is no DNA to check the TCRdb D call of TRBD1. The CDR3 runs to 16 residues. CDR1 and CDR2 from the germline V gene are SGHTA and FQGNSA.

The V call is TRBV19, the J call TRBJ2-7; TCRdb indicates TRBD1, and absent DNA this call remains unverified. This CDR3 spans 13 amino acids. CDR1 and CDR2 (germline): LNHDA, SQIVND (reference sequence). The CDR3 here is CASSRTGAYEQYF.

The chain is built from TRBV4-1 and TRBJ2-7. Germline V gene lookup returns CDR1 MGHRA and CDR2 YSYEKL. The CDR3 spans 14 residues. Here the CDR3 reads CASSLFWTTGEQYF.

This CDR3 is CASSASGGAYEQFF. The chain recombines TRBV9 with TRBJ2-1; the TCRdb call, TRBD1, lacks DNA for checking. The CDR3 is 14 residues long. Germline-derived CDR1 and CDR2 are SGDLS and YYNGEE.